This T cell receptor beta chain was obtained from a study of blood T cells in healthy people across ages. Study-level points and caveats: More naive CD4+ cells and higher diversity were found in long-lived than in aged donors.

V trimming: 3 bases; J trimming: 2 bases; junction bases outside the gene matches: 17. The CDR3 sequence is 19 residues long. Germline V gene sequence: CDR1 LGHNA, CDR2 YNFKEQ. Sample-barcoded 5' priming and a J-beta primer mix drove a second PCR of about 6 to 12 cycles. TCRdb re-derived calls from the 5' RACE reads in MiXCR, one entry per CDR3 protein. The data hold about 680,000 distinct CDR3 sequences, with 49% observed a single time. This clonotype has only a few counts. Its antigen is not identified. The rearrangement links TRBV4-2 to TRBJ2-7; the match to TRBD1 covers 9 bases. The receptor was isolated from a woman between 55 and 75 years old in good health. Sequencing was done on a sample of blood. CDR3 bases: TGTGCCAGCAGCCACACCCCGGGACAGGGTAGCCTTAACACCTACGAGCAGTACTTC. Its translation is CASSHTPGQGSLNTYEQYF.